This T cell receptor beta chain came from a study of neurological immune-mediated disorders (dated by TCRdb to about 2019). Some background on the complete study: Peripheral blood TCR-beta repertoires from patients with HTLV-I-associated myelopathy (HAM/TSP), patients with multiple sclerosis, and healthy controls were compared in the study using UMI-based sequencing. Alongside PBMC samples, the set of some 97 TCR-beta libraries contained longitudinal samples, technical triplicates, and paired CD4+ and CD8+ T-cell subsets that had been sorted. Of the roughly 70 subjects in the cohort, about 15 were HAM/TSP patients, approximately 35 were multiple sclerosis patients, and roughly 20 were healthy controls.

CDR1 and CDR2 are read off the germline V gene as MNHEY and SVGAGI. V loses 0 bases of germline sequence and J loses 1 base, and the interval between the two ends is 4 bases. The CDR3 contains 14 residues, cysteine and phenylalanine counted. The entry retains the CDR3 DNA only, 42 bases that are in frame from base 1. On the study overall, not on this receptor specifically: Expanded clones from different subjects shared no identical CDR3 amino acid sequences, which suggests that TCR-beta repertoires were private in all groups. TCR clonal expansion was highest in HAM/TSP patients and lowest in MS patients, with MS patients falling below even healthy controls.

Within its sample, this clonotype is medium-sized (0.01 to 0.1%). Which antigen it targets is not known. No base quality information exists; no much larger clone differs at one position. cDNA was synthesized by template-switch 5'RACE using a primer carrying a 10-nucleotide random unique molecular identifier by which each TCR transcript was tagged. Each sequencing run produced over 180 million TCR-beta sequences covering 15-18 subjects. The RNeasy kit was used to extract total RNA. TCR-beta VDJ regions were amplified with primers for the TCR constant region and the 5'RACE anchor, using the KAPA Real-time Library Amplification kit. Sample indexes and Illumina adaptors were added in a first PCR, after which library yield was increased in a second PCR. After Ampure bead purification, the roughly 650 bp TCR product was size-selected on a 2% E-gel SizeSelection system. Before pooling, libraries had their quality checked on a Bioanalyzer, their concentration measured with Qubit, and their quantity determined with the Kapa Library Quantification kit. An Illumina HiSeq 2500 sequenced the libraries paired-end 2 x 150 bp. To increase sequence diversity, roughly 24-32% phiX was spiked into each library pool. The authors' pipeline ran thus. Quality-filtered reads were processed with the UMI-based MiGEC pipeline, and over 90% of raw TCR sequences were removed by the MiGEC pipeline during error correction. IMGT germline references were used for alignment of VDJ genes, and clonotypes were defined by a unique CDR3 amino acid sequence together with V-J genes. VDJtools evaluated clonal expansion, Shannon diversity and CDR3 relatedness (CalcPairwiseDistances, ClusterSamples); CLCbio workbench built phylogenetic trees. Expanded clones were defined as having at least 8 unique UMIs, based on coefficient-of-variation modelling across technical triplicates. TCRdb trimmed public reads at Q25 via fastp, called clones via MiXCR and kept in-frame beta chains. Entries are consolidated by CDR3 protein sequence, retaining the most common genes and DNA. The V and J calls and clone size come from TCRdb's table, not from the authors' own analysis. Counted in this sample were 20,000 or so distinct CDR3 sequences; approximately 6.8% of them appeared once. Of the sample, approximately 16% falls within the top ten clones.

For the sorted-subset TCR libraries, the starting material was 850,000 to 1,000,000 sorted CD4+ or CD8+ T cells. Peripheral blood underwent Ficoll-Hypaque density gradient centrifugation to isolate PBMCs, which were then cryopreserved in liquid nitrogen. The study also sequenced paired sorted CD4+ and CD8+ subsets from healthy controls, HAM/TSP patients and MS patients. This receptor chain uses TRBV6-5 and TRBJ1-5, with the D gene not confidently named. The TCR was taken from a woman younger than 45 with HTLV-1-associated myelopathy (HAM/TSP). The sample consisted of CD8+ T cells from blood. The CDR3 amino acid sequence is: CASSYSESNQPQHF. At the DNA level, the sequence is TGTGCCAGCAGTTACTCCGAGAGCAATCAGCCCCAGCATTTT.